This T cell receptor (beta chain) was retrieved from a study of breast tumors, draining lymph nodes, adjacent tissues. Germline V CDR1 and CDR2: LNHDA, SQIVND (reference sequence). V lost 2 bases and J lost 1; bases outside the gene matches: 6. The CDR3 extends over 16 amino acids. TCRdb reprocessed the multiplex PCR reads via MiXCR and lists one record per CDR3 protein. The sample shows tens of thousands of distinct CDR3 sequences, 45% to 65% of them seen only once. Findings and caveats of the study: Most tumor T cells seemingly derive from lymph node, then expand in tumor. Luminal-like breast cancer showed significantly higher tumor–nontumor repertoire similarity than basal-like.

With regard to this clonotype: Its target is not known.

Sequencing was done on a sample of breast tumor tissue. The J gene is TRBJ1-1, the V gene TRBV19, with TRBD1 matching over 8 bases. This TCR derives from a female donor with breast cancer. Some clones in this sample may be carry-over from other donors' samples. The chain's CDR3 is CASSINSGQGNTEAFF. DNA for the CDR3: TGTGCCAGTAGTATAAATTCTGGACAGGGGAACACTGAAGCTTTCTTT. The complete variable domain, with remaining parts taken from reference TRBV19 and TRBJ1-1, reads DGGITQSPKYLFRKEGQNVTLSCEQNLNHDAMYWYRQDPGQGLRLIYYSQIVNDFQKGDIAEGYSVSREKKESFPLTVTSAQKNPTAFYLCASSINSGQGNTEAFFGQGTRLTVV.